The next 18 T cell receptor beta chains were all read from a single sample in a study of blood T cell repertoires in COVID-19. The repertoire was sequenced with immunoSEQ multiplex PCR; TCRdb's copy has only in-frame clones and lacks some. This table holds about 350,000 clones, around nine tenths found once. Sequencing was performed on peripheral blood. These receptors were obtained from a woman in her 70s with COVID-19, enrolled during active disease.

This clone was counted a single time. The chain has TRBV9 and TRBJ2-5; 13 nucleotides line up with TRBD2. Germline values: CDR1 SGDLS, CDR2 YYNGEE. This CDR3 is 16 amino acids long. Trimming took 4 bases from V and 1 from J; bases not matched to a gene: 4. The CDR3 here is CASSPRLAGGQETQYF. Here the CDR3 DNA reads TGTGCCAGCAGCCCCCGACTAGCGGGGGGCCAAGAGACCCAGTACTTC.

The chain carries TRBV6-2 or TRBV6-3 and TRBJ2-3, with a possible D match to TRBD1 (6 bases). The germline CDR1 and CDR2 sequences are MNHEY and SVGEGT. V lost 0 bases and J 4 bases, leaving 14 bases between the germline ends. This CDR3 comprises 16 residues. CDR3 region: CASSYSAGDGADTQYF. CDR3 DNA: TGTGCCAGCAGTTACTCAGCAGGGGACGGAGCAGATACGCAGTATTTT.

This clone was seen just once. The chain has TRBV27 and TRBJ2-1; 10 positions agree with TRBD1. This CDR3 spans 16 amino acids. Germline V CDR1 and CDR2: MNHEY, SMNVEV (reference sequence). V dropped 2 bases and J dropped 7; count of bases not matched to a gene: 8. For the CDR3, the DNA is TGTGCCAGCAGTTTAAATCCAGGACAGGGGGTGAATGAGCAGTTCTTC. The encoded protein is CASSLNPGQGVNEQFF.

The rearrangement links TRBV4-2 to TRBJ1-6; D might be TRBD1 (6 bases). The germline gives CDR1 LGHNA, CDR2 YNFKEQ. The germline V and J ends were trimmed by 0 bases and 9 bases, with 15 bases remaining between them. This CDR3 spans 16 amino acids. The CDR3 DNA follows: TGTGCCAGCAGCCAAGATCAAGGGGGAATTATTTCACCCCTCCACTTT. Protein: CASSQDQGGIISPLHF.

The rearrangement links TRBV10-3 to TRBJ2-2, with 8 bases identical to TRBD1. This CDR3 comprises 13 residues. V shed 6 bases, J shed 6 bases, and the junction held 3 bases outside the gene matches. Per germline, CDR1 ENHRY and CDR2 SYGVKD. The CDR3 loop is CAIRDREAGELFF. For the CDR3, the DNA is TGTGCCATCAGGGACAGGGAAGCCGGGGAGCTGTTTTTT.

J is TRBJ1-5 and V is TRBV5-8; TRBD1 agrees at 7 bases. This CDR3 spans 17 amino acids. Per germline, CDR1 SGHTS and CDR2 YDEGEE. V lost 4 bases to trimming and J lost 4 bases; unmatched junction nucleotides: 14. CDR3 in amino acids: CASSPDREEIVNQPQHF. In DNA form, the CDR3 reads TGTGCCAGCAGCCCCGACAGGGAGGAAATTGTGAATCAGCCCCAGCATTTT.

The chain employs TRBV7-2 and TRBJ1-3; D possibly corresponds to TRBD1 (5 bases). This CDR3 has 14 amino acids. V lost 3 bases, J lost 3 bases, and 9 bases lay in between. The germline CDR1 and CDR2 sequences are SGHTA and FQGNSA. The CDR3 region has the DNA TGTGCCAGCAGCTTCACAGGTTTTGGAAACACCATATATTTT. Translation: CASSFTGFGNTIYF.

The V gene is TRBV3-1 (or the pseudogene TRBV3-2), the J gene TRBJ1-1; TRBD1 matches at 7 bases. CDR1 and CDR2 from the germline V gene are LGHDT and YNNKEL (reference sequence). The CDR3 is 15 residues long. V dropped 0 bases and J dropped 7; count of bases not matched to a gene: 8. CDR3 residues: CASSQEGLGTVEAFF. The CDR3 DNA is TGTGCCAGCAGCCAAGAAGGGCTCGGGACAGTTGAAGCTTTCTTT.

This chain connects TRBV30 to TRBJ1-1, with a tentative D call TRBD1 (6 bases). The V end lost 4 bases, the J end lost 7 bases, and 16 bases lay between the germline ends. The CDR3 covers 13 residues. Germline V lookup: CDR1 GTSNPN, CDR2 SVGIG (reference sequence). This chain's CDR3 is CAWTQGVNGEAFF. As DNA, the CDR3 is TGTGCCTGGACACAGGGAGTTAATGGTGAAGCTTTCTTT.

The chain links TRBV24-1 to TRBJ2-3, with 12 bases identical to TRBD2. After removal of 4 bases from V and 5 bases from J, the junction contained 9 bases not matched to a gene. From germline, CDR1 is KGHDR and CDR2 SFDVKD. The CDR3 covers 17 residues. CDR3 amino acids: CATSDPTSGGPGDTQYF. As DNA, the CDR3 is TGTGCCACCAGTGACCCAACTAGCGGGGGGCCTGGAGATACGCAGTATTTT.

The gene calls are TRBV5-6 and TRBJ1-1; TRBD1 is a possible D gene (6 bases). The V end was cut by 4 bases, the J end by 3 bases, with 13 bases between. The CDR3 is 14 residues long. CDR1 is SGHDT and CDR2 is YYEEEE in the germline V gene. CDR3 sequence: CASSIQGPHTEAFF. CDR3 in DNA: TGTGCCAGCAGCATTCAGGGGCCCCACACTGAAGCTTTCTTT.

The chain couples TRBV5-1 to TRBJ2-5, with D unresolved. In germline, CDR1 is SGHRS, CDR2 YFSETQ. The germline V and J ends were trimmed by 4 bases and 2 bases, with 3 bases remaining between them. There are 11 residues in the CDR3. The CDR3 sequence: CASSLQETQYF. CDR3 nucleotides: TGCGCCAGCAGCCTTCAAGAGACCCAGTACTTC.

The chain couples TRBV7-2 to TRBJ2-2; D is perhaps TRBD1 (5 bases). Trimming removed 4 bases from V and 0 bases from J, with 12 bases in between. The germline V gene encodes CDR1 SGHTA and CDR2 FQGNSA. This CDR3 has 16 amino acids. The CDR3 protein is CASSSSTVANTGELFF. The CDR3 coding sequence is TGTGCCAGCAGCTCATCGACAGTTGCGAACACCGGGGAGCTGTTTTTT.

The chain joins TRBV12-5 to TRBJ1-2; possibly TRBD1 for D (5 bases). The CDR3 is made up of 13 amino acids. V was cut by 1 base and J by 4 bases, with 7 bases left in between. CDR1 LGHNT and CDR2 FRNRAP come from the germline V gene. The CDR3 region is CASGLADSYGYTF. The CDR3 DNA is TGTGCTAGTGGTTTGGCAGACAGCTATGGCTACACCTTC.

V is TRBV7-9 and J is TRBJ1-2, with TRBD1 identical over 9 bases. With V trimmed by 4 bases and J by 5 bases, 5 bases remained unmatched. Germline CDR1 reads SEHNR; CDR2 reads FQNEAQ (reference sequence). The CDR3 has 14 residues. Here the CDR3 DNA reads TGTGCCAGCAGCTCGACCGGGACAGGGTATGGCTACACCTTC. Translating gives CASSSTGTGYGYTF.

CDR3 residues: CASSFTQRRQGDQPQHF. CDR3 coding DNA: TGTGCCAGTAGTTTTACTCAGCGCCGACAGGGTGATCAGCCCCAGCATTTT. The chain recombines TRBV19 with TRBJ1-5, with 7 nucleotides matching TRBD1. Germline loops: CDR1 LNHDA, CDR2 SQIVND (reference sequence). The CDR3 totals 17 residues. V shed 5 bases, J shed 5 bases, and the junction held 15 bases outside the gene matches.

The CDR3 DNA reads as TGTGCCAGCAGCGCCAGGGACAGCGCCGAAAAACTGTTTTTT. Protein: CASSARDSAEKLFF. The chain joins TRBV9 to TRBJ1-4, with 7 bases that match TRBD1. The length of the CDR3 is 14 residues. The ends lost 3 bases at V and 8 bases at J; junction bases unmatched: 7. Germline assignment: CDR1 SGDLS and CDR2 YYNGEE.

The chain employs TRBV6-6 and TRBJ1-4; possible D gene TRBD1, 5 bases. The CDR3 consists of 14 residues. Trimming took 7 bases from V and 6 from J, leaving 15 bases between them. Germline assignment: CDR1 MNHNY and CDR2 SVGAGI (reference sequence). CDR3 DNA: TGTGCCAGCACCTCTAGCGCGGGGGATGAAAAACTGTTTTTT. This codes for CASTSSAGDEKLFF.